The following is a T cell receptor beta chain sequence with its context. What antigen it recognizes has not been identified. It has no much larger one-base neighbor in the sample; base qualities were not kept. The germline V gene sets CDR1 to MGHRA and CDR2 to YSYEKL. The CDR3 runs 15 residues from the cysteine to the phenylalanine. Only CDR3 DNA remains: 45 bases, in frame from the first base. Trimming takes 0 bases from V and 5 bases from J, and the germline ends sit 11 bases apart. This sample was included in a study of blood T cells in healthy people across ages (dated by TCRdb to about 2015). About the investigation overall: Template switching captured roughly one uniquely barcoded TCR beta cDNA molecule per two T cells in model experiments. Age-related changes in TCR beta repertoire diversity were measured in the study by deep sequencing normalized with unique cDNA molecular identifiers. The donors were divided into four age groups: young (average approximately 17 years), middle-aged (about 41), aged (approximately 64) and long-lived (about 84). To avoid experimental bias, donors of different ages were distributed randomly across sequencing lanes. Two additional independent replicas of 1 million unique cDNA reads from the same blood draw were analyzed for two donors (one aged 18 to 30 and one aged 80 or older). The paper as a whole reports these results and caveats: As age increased, observed TCR beta diversity per million T cells dropped in a roughly linear way, and a significant reduction was already evident by age 40. Because profiling used bulk unsorted PBMCs, naive and antigen-experienced compartments could not be compared conclusively. Because the CMV infection status of the donors was unknown, age-related changes in expanded clonotypes may potentially have been confounded. There was a strong correlation between observed TCR beta diversity and the percentage of naive T cells measured by flow cytometry. Estimates of total diversity from one million sequenced T cells were regarded as lower bounds and underestimates. The long-lived group showed more naive CD4+ T cells, fewer expanded clones and increased TCR diversity than the aged group, suggesting age selection.

Receptor libraries were prepared by 5' RACE. These reads were obtained on an Illumina HiSeq 2500. The second PCR ran for about 6 to 11 cycles and used a J-beta primer mix along with a sample-barcoded 5' primer. Each TCR beta cDNA molecule received a unique molecular identifier from a template-switch 5' adaptor carrying 12 random nucleotides. Each sample yielded at least 2.5 million CDR3-containing paired-end reads. The Mint cDNA synthesis kit, primed by a TRBC-specific oligonucleotide, was used to synthesize first-strand cDNA from all RNA. Following uracil-DNA glycosylase treatment, all cDNA underwent a first 18-cycle PCR with the universal primers M1SS and BC2_uni_R. In the authors' own workflow: For normalization, 1 million high-quality reads, each with a distinct molecular identifier, were randomly selected from each sample. Reads sharing molecular identifiers were discarded rather than binned into consensus sequences. MiTCR, run with a Q25 quality threshold and the strictest error-elimination algorithm, handled CDR3 identification, clonotype clustering and error correction. Lower-bound total TCR beta diversity was estimated with a nonparametric unseen species model using Euler transformation. TCRdb reprocessed the public reads (quality trimming at Q25 with fastp, clone calling with MiXCR) and kept in-frame beta chains. Rows merge per CDR3 protein into single entries with the most common DNA and genes. V and J calls and clone size were set by TCRdb, not the authors. Counted in this sample were roughly 1,300,000 distinct CDR3 sequences; approximately 59% of them appeared once. The ten largest account for 6.5% to 8.5% of the sample.

Systemically healthy Caucasian individuals from Russia, 35 to 50 in total and aged about 6 to 95 years, were included as donors. Each donor gave ten milliliters of peripheral blood, collected into EDTA-treated Vacutainer tubes. Ficoll-Paque density-gradient centrifugation was used to isolate PBMCs, with at least 7 million per sample. Trizol reagent was used to extract total RNA from PBMCs, with at least 5.5 micrograms per sample. Naive CD45RAhigh/CD27high T cell percentages were measured by flow cytometry on a PBMC aliquot from every donor. Material: blood. The receptor was derived from a man aged 18 to 29 in good health. The sequence joins TRBV4-1 to TRBJ2-1, with the D gene not confidently named. CDR3 region: CASSQDSSYHNEQFF. The DNA sequence reads TGCGCCAGCAGCCAAGACAGCAGTTATCACAATGAGCAGTTCTTC.